This T cell receptor (beta chain) was sequenced during a study of PD-1 blockade in classical Hodgkin lymphoma. Study-wide context: Nivolumab dosing for patients was 3 mg/kg, administered intravenously every 2 weeks.

TCRdb keeps only in-frame clones here, not all; method: immunoSEQ multiplex PCR. The table shows approximately 9,800 clones, with 74% occurring only once. Autologous stem cell transplantation was followed by relapse in every patient, and brentuximab vedotin exposure varied. Magnetic negative selection was used to purify CD4+ T cells from PBMCs that had been thawed. About this clone: Its specificity is not known.

Study findings and constraints: There was a significant rise in CD4+ TCR diversity by C4D1, with no such rise for CD8+.

Per the germline V gene, CDR1 is MNHEY and CDR2 is SVGAGI. The CDR3 covers 14 residues. V gave up 6 bases and J gave up 4 bases, with 15 bases separating them. The starting material was CD4+ T cells from blood, obtained at baseline. The V and J genes are TRBV6-5 and TRBJ1-1; TRBD1 is a possible D gene (6 bases). This clonotype originated in a human donor with classical Hodgkin lymphoma. CDR3 amino acids: CASRYREQGTEAFF. The CDR3 region has the DNA TGTGCCAGCAGGTACAGGGAGCAGGGCACTGAAGCTTTCTTT.